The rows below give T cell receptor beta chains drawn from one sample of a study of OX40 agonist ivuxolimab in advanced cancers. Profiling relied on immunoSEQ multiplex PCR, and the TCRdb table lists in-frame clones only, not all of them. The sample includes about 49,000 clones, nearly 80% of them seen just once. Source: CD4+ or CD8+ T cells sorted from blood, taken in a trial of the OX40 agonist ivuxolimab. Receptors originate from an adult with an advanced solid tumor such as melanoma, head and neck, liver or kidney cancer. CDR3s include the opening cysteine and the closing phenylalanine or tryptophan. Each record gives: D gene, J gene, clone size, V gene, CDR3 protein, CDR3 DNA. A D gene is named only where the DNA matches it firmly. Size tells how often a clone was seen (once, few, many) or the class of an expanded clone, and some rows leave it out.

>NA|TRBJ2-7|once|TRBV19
CASSIDRETYEQYF
TGTGCCAGTAGTATAGACCGGGAGACCTACGAGCAGTACTTC
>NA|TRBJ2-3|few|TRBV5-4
CASSSSQGTDTQYF
TGTGCCAGCAGCTCCTCACAGGGAACAGATACGCAGTATTTT
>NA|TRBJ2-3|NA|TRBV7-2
CASSLVKNTDTQYF
TGTGCCAGCAGCTTAGTGAAAAACACAGATACGCAGTATTTT
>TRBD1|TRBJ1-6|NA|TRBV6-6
CVSSSQTGGISPLHF
TGTGTCAGCAGTTCCCAGACAGGGGGTATTTCACCCCTCCACTTT
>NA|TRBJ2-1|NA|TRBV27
CASSFLLDRFNEQFF
TGTGCCAGCAGTTTCCTTCTAGACCGATTCAATGAGCAGTTCTTC
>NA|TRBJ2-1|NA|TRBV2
CASRLDTNEQFF
TGTGCCAGCAGGCTCGATACCAATGAGCAGTTCTTC
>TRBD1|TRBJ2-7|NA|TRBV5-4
CASSLGIAQQGRLYEQYF
TGTGCCAGCAGCTTGGGTATCGCCCAACAGGGGCGCCTTTACGAGCAGTACTTC
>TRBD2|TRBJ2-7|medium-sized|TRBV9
CASSVGSGGFDEQYF
TGTGCCAGCAGCGTAGGGTCGGGAGGCTTCGACGAGCAGTACTTC
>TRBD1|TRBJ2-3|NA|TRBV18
CASSPGQGRDTQYF
TGTGCCAGCTCACCAGGACAGGGTAGGGATACGCAGTATTTT
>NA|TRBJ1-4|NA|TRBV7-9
CASSLNRGGTNEKLFF
TGTGCCAGCAGCCTAAACCGGGGGGGAACTAATGAAAAACTGTTTTTT
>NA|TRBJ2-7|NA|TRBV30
CASKGPLTYEQYF
TGTGCCTCCAAGGGGCCACTGACCTACGAGCAGTACTTC
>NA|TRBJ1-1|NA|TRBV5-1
CASSPSGGAGYTEAFF
TGCGCCAGCAGCCCGAGTGGGGGCGCGGGGTACACTGAAGCTTTCTTT
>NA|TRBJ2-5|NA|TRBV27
CASSLSNAVGDLETQYF
TGTGCCAGCAGTTTATCGAATGCGGTTGGGGATCTAGAGACCCAGTACTTC
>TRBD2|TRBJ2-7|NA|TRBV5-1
CASSSSTSNEQYF
TGCGCCAGCAGCTCGTCGACTAGCAACGAGCAGTACTTC
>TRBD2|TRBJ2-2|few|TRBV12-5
CASGLELAGAGELFF
TGTGCTAGTGGTTTGGAACTAGCGGGAGCCGGGGAGCTGTTTTTT
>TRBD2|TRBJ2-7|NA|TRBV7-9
CASSLLAGGYEQYF
TGTGCCAGCAGCTTACTCGCGGGAGGGTACGAGCAGTACTTC
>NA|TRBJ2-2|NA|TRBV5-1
CASSTGTGGPGELFF
TGCGCCAGCAGCACTGGAACTGGAGGGCCCGGGGAGCTGTTTTTT
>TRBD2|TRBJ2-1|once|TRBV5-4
CASSFKAGDWVSYNEQFF
TGTGCCAGCAGCTTTAAGGCGGGAGATTGGGTCTCCTACAATGAGCAGTTCTTC
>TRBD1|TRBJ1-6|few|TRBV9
CASSGRQGDASPLHF
TGTGCCAGCAGCGGGAGACAGGGGGATGCATCACCCCTCCACTTT
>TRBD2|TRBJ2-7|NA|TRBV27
CASGTSGTYEQYF
TGTGCCAGCGGGACTAGCGGAACTTACGAGCAGTACTTC
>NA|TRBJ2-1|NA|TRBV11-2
CASSSLTSIRRAEQFF
TGTGCCAGCAGTTCTTTAACGAGCATAAGGAGGGCTGAGCAGTTCTTC
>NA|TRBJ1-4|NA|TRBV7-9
CASSTSSLSGRGEKLFF
TGTGCCAGCAGCACTTCCTCCCTTAGCGGGCGGGGTGAAAAACTGTTTTTT
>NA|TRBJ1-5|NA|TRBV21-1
CASSKGWRGRQPQHF
TGTGCCAGCAGCAAAGGTTGGAGGGGGCGTCAGCCCCAGCATTTT
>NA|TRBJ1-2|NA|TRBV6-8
CASKRAWQGCGYTF
TGTGCCAGCAAAAGAGCGTGGCAGGGCTGCGGCTACACCTTC
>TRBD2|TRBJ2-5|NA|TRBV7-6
CASSPRLAGDKTQYF
TGTGCCAGCAGCCCTAGACTAGCGGGAGACAAGACCCAGTACTTC
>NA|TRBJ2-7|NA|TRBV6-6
CASSYSDGRYEQYF
TGTGCCAGCAGTTACTCCGACGGAAGGTACGAGCAGTACTTC
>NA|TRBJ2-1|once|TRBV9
CASSPLSSYNEQFF
TGTGCCAGCAGCCCTCTCAGCTCCTACAATGAGCAGTTCTTC